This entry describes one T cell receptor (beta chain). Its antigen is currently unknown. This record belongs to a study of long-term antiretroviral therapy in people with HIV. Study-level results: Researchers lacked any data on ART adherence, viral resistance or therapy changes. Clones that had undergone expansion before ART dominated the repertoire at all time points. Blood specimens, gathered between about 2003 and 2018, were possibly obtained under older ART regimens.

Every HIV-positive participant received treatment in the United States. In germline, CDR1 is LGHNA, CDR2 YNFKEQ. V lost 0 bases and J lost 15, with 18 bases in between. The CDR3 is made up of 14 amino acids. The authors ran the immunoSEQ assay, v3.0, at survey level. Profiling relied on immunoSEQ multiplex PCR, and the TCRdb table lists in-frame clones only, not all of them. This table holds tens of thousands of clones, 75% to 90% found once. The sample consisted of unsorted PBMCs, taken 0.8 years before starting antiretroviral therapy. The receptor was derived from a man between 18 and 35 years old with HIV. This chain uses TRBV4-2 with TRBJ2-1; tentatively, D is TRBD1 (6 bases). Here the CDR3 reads CASSQDTGQRVGFF. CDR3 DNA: TGTGCCAGCAGCCAAGATACGGGACAAAGGGTGGGGTTCTTC.